Listed below are T cell receptor beta chains from one sample, sequenced in a study of blood T cell repertoires in COVID-19. The table came from immunoSEQ multiplex PCR; TCRdb's copy has only in-frame clones and leaves some out. This table holds about 190,000 clones, 82% found once. Input material: peripheral blood. The source of these receptors is a woman aged 55-69 years with COVID-19, enrolled during active disease. Each CDR3 is given with its conserved first and last residue. The D gene is left open where the match is weak. Clone sizes are given selectively: once, few, many, or a class where the clone is expanded.

J gene	D gene	V gene	clone size	CDR3 DNA	CDR3 protein
TRBJ2-7	TRBD1	TRBV6-5	few	TGTGCCAGCAGAGTCCACGGACAGGGGGCCTACGAGCAGTACTTC	CASRVHGQGAYEQYF
TRBJ1-5	.	TRBV30	.	TGTGCCTGGAGTCCGGACAGTTATCAGCCCCAGCATTTT	CAWSPDSYQPQHF
TRBJ2-5	.	TRBV19	.	TGTGCCAGTAGTATAGATACAGGGAGAAAGTATACCCAGTACTTC	CASSIDTGRKYTQYF
TRBJ2-1	TRBD2	TRBV6-5	few	TGTGCCAGCAGTCCAGCGGGAGGCTCCTACAATGAGCAGTTCTTC	CASSPAGGSYNEQFF
TRBJ1-4	TRBD1	TRBV19	.	TGTGCCAGTACCCCGGGACAGGGGTCTAAAGAAAAACTGTTTTTT	CASTPGQGSKEKLFF
TRBJ2-1	.	TRBV30	once	TGTGCCTGGAGTGACTCCCACAATGAGCAGTTCTTC	CAWSDSHNEQFF
TRBJ2-7	TRBD1	TRBV11-2	once	TGTGCCAGCCGAGGGGGCGCTGCCAGCTCCTACGAGCAGTACTTC	CASRGGAASSYEQYF
TRBJ1-2	.	TRBV4-1	.	TGCGCCAGCAGCCAATTGCATGGGGGCGGATCTGGCTACACCTTC	CASSQLHGGGSGYTF
TRBJ1-3	TRBD1	TRBV6-2/TRBV6-3	once	TGTGCCAGCAGTCCGTCGGGACAGCGTTGGATTGGAAACACCATATATTTT	CASSPSGQRWIGNTIYF
TRBJ2-2	TRBD1	TRBV14	.	TGTGCCAGCAGCCAAGTACAGGGGGCCGGCGGGGAGCTGTTTTTT	CASSQVQGAGGELFF
TRBJ1-6	TRBD1	TRBV6-5	.	TGTGCCAGCAGTTACTCGACAGGGGGGGAATCACCCCTCCACTTT	CASSYSTGGESPLHF
TRBJ2-1	.	TRBV11-2	many	TGTGCCAGCAGCCCTAGACTCGTCGGCGATGAGCAGTTCTTC	CASSPRLVGDEQFF
TRBJ2-7	.	TRBV7-2	few	TGTGCCAGCAGTTACTCCGGGAGCTACGAGCAGTACTTC	CASSYSGSYEQYF
TRBJ2-1	.	TRBV13	.	TGTGCCAGTGGGGCCCACGGATACTACAATGAGCAGTTCTTC	CASGAHGYYNEQFF
TRBJ2-3	.	TRBV19	once	TGTGCCAGTAGTACAACAGGTAGCACAGATACGCAGTATTTT	CASSTTGSTDTQYF
TRBJ2-1	.	TRBV30	few	TGTGCCTGGGGGGGGACAGACAATGAGCAGTTCTTC	CAWGGTDNEQFF
TRBJ1-3	.	TRBV12-2	.	TGTGCAAGTCGCTTAGTCGGACGAGGCGGGAGGGGTTCTGGAAACACCATATATTTT	CASRLVGRGGRGSGNTIYF
TRBJ1-5	TRBD1	TRBV7-9	few	TGTGCCAGCAGCTTGACAGGGGATCAGCCCCAGCATTTT	CASSLTGDQPQHF
TRBJ2-1	TRBD2	TRBV10-1	.	TGCGCCAGCAGTGAGACGGGGGGGCCTCGCAATGAGCAGTTCTTC	CASSETGGPRNEQFF
TRBJ2-3	TRBD1	TRBV7-8	.	TGTGCCAGCAGCCCAGGACAGGGCACAGATACGCAGTATTTT	CASSPGQGTDTQYF
TRBJ2-7	.	TRBV14	once	TGTGCCAGCAGCCAAGACTTCCTCTACGAGCAGTACTTC	CASSQDFLYEQYF
TRBJ1-1	TRBD1	TRBV30	few	TGTGCCTGGAGAGGGGGCCTCTACACTGAAGCTTTCTTT	CAWRGGLYTEAFF
TRBJ2-5	TRBD2	TRBV19	.	TGTGCCAGTAGTGATCGACTAGCGGGGGGACAAGAGACCCAGTACTTC	CASSDRLAGGQETQYF
TRBJ2-1	TRBD2	TRBV14	few	TGTGCCAGCAGCCTACGGCTAGCGGGGTCCTACAATGAGCAGTTCTTC	CASSLRLAGSYNEQFF
TRBJ1-1	.	TRBV19	few	TGTGCCACCCGACCCCAGGGCATGAACACTGAAGCTTTCTTT	CATRPQGMNTEAFF
TRBJ2-2	.	TRBV19	.	TGTGCCATCAAAGGAGGAGGTACCGGGGAGCTGTTTTTT	CAIKGGGTGELFF
TRBJ1-6	.	TRBV7-3	.	TGTGCCAGCAGCTTAAAAATGGCAAATTCACCCCTCCACTTT	CASSLKMANSPLHF
TRBJ1-1	TRBD1	TRBV5-1	.	TGCGCCAGCAGCCCAGGACAGGCGAACACTGAAGCTTTCTTT	CASSPGQANTEAFF
TRBJ1-2	.	TRBV13	few	TGTGCCAGCAGCCCCCGACAGTCGGGTACCTATGGCTACACCTTC	CASSPRQSGTYGYTF
TRBJ1-4	TRBD1	TRBV19	.	TGTGCCAGTTCGACAGGGGCCACCTCAACTAATGAAAAACTGTTTTTT	CASSTGATSTNEKLFF
TRBJ1-2	.	TRBV7-3	.	TGTGCCAGCAGCTTAAACGCAGGGCAGTATGGCTACACCTTC	CASSLNAGQYGYTF
TRBJ2-7	.	TRBV6-2/TRBV6-3	.	TGTGCCAGCAGTTACGGCCAGACTACCTACGAGCAGTACTTC	CASSYGQTTYEQYF
TRBJ2-7	TRBD2	TRBV27	.	TGTGCCAGCAGTTGGGGCGAAGCGGGAGGGTACCGGTACTTC	CASSWGEAGGYRYF
TRBJ1-2	TRBD1	TRBV4-1	many	TGCGCCAGCAGCCAAGATCCCGGGACAGGGACGGTGGGTGGCTACACCTTC	CASSQDPGTGTVGGYTF
TRBJ1-4	.	TRBV28	.	TGTGCCAGCAGTGCCTCGGACAGTTTTGATGAAAAACTGTTTTTT	CASSASDSFDEKLFF